The clone carrying this T cell receptor (beta chain) was observed at least ten times. The antigen is unknown. The junction shows a germline mismatch at one end, possibly a read error. The data were taken from a study of blood T cells in healthy people across ages. For every donor, a draw yielded about 10 milliliters of peripheral blood. Next came a second PCR, run for about 6 to 12 cycles, which used a sample-barcoded 5' primer along with a J-beta primer mix. A 12-random-nucleotide template-switch adaptor tagged each cDNA molecule. TCRdb called the 5' RACE reads again in MiXCR, with one record for every CDR3 protein. The table has some 1.7 million distinct CDR3 sequences, 28% seen once; the top ten hold around 7.7%. Study-wide findings and caveats: When set beside aged donors, long-lived donors presented more naive CD4+ cells and higher diversity. Researchers judged that diversity estimates from one million T cells fell short of true values.

Specimen: blood. This TCR derives from a woman in her 30s in good health.

CDR3 coding DNA: TGTGCCAGCAGTCCAGGACAGGGTCGCTACAATGAGCAGTTCTTC. It encodes CASSPGQGRYNEQFF. V gene TRBV5-1 combines with J gene TRBJ2-1; TRBD1 agrees at 8 bases. Germline V gene lookup returns CDR1 SGHRS and CDR2 YFSETQ. There are 15 residues in the CDR3.